This TCR beta chain was sequenced for a study of neurological immune-mediated disorders. This clonotype was seen at least ten times. Its cognate antigen is unknown. TCRdb re-called the 5' RACE reads with MiXCR, one entry per CDR3 protein. The data show more than 30,000 distinct CDR3 sequences, less than 15% seen once. Time point of the sample: longitudinal time-point 2. The V end lost 1 base, the J end lost 3 bases, and 7 bases lay between the germline ends. This CDR3 spans 14 amino acids. Germline CDR1 and CDR2: SEHNR and FQNEAQ (reference sequence). General observations from the study: The greatest degree of TCR clonal expansion was observed in HTLV-1-associated myelopathy, with the lowest in multiple sclerosis, below that of healthy controls.

The chain couples TRBV7-9 to TRBJ1-5; D is unresolved. The TCR sequence derives from a woman aged 40 to 55 in good health. Specimen: PBMCs. The DNA for the CDR3 is TGTGCCAGCAGCTTAGATGGGTACAATCAGCCCCAGCATTTT. This encodes CASSLDGYNQPQHF.